The rows below give T cell receptor beta chains drawn from one sample of a study of CD8 T cells in ankylosing spondylitis. Via MiXCR, TCRdb re-called the 5' RACE reads, giving one row per CDR3 protein. Among roughly 140,000 distinct CDR3 sequences listed, under 55% were seen once. Sequenced sample: synovial fluid, either unsorted or a sorted T cell fraction (not recorded which). These receptors were obtained from a male donor with ankylosing spondylitis. The CDR3 runs from the conserved cysteine through the conserved F or W. The D gene is left open where the match is weak. The size of a clone is reported for some rows only, either as once, few or many, or as a class for expanded clones.

j_call,d_call,v_call,clone_size,cdr3_nt,cdr3_aa
TRBJ2-5,TRBD2,TRBV4-1,.,TGCGCCAGCAGCAAGCGGGAAGGAGGAGAGACCCAGTACTTC,CASSKREGGETQYF
TRBJ1-4,TRBD1,TRBV7-9,.,TGTGCCAGCTCTCAGGGGGCCGAAAAACTGTTTTTT,CASSQGAEKLFF
TRBJ1-5,.,TRBV19,.,TGTGCCAGTAGTCTCAGATCCACTGGACCCCAGCATTTT,CASSLRSTGPQHF
TRBJ2-7,.,TRBV5-6,.,TGTGCCAGCAGCGGGGGGACCTCCTGGGGCTCCTACGAGCAGTACTTC,CASSGGTSWGSYEQYF
TRBJ1-1,.,TRBV4-1,few,TGCGCCAGCGCTAACGGACACCTGAACACTGAAGCTTTCTTT,CASANGHLNTEAFF
TRBJ2-2,TRBD1,TRBV19,.,TGTGCCAGTAGGGCGGGACAGGGGGCTTACGGGGAGCTGTTTTTT,CASRAGQGAYGELFF
TRBJ1-2,.,TRBV15,.,TGTGCCACCAGCTTCCACCCGTCGGGCTATGGCTACACCTTC,CATSFHPSGYGYTF
TRBJ2-7,.,TRBV4-2,many,TGTGCCAGCAGCCAAGGAGGGGGGGACACTGCCTACGAGCAGTACTTC,CASSQGGGDTAYEQYF
TRBJ2-7,.,TRBV9,few,TGTGCCAGCAGCGTAGGATACAGGGTCTACGAGCAGTACTTC,CASSVGYRVYEQYF
TRBJ2-3,TRBD1,TRBV10-3,.,TGTGCCATCAGTGAGCCTGGGACAGGGGCATGGCAGTATTTT,CAISEPGTGAWQYF
TRBJ1-1,.,TRBV28,.,TGTGCCAGCGATACAGGGTCTGAAGCTTTCTTT,CASDTGSEAFF
TRBJ1-4,.,TRBV4-1,once,TGCGCCAGCAGCCAAGACGGGACCCTAAATGAAAAACTGTTTTTT,CASSQDGTLNEKLFF
TRBJ1-2,TRBD1,TRBV29-1,.,TGCAGCGTTCCCCAGCGGGACAGGGTAGAAGGGAATGGCTACACCTTC,CSVPQRDRVEGNGYTF
TRBJ2-3,.,TRBV12-3/TRBV12-4,.,TGTGCCAGCAGTTTATACCACCCAGATACGCAGTATTTT,CASSLYHPDTQYF
TRBJ1-2,.,TRBV12-3/TRBV12-4,.,TGTGCCAGCAGTTTAGTTCGGTTTTCCGGAGACAGAGCCCCCTACACCTTC,CASSLVRFSGDRAPYTF
TRBJ1-5,.,TRBV20-1,few,TGCAGTGGGTCCTCAGATAATCAGCCCCAGCATTTT,CSGSSDNQPQHF
TRBJ2-7,.,TRBV5-5,once,TGTGCCATCGGCCTTGGAGTATACGAGCAGTACTTC,CAIGLGVYEQYF
TRBJ1-5,TRBD1,TRBV12-3/TRBV12-4,.,TGTGCCAGCAGGGGACAGGTCCCTCAGCCCCAGCATTTT,CASRGQVPQPQHF
TRBJ1-5,.,TRBV4-1,.,TGCGCCAGCAGCCACAACATTCATTGGCCCCAGCATTTT,CASSHNIHWPQHF
TRBJ1-1,.,TRBV7-9,once,TGTGCCAGCAGTCTCGGGCAACAGAACACTGAAGCTTTCTTT,CASSLGQQNTEAFF
TRBJ2-2,.,TRBV7-9,.,TGTGCCAGCAGCCTCTCGGGCCCGGGCACCGGGGAGCTGTTTTTT,CASSLSGPGTGELFF
TRBJ2-3,.,TRBV7-2,.,TGTGCCAGCAGCTACCGTGCTAGCGACACAGATACGCAGTATTTT,CASSYRASDTDTQYF
TRBJ2-1,TRBD2,TRBV5-1,.,TGCGCCAGCAGCTTACTAGCGGGAGTAAGTAATGAGCAGTTCTTC,CASSLLAGVSNEQFF
TRBJ2-1,.,TRBV29-1,few,TGCAGCGTCGCTGGGGGACTTGGATCCTCCTACAATGAGCAGTTCTTC,CSVAGGLGSSYNEQFF
TRBJ1-5,.,TRBV27,.,TGTGCCAGCAGTGCGCTCGGGCAGGGGCTGAGCAATCAGCCCCAGCATTTT,CASSALGQGLSNQPQHF
TRBJ2-1,.,TRBV27,many,TGTGCCAGCAGCTACGCCCTACAGGACGAGCAGTTCTTC,CASSYALQDEQFF
TRBJ2-4,.,TRBV15,few,TGTGCCACCAGCACGGAGGCCAAAAACATTCAGTACTTC,CATSTEAKNIQYF
TRBJ2-1,.,TRBV7-9,.,TGTGCCAGCAGCTTAGCGCTAACGGGGGTTAATGAGCAGTTCTTC,CASSLALTGVNEQFF
TRBJ2-7,.,TRBV7-9,.,TGTGCCAGCACCTCGGTAAGAGCCTACGAGCAGTACTTC,CASTSVRAYEQYF
TRBJ2-3,TRBD2,TRBV28,few,TGTGCCAGCAGTTCGCATCGGACTAGCGGGAGGGGTGCGAATACGCAGTATTTT,CASSSHRTSGRGANTQYF